The 9 T cell receptor beta chains in this list originate from one sample, sequenced in a study of cytomegalovirus exposure and HLA in healthy donors. The study ran its PCR with 60 Vbeta and 13 Jbeta primers. Profiling relied on immunoSEQ multiplex PCR, and the TCRdb table lists in-frame clones only, not all of them. Here the sample spans roughly 150,000 clones, 70% to 90% being singletons. The sequenced sample was PBMCs. The receptors derive from a man aged 25-45 years in good health and CMV-seropositive.

V is TRBV11-2 and J is TRBJ2-1; no clear D. The CDR3 covers 13 residues. Between the trimmed V and J ends, which lost 5 bases and 5 bases, there was a span of 10 bases. Germline V gives CDR1 SGHAT, CDR2 FQNNGV. The CDR3 DNA reads as TGTGCCAGCAGCGCCCGAGCCGACAATGAGCAGTTCTTC. This sequence encodes CASSARADNEQFF.

There are a few counts of this clone. The genes are TRBV28 and TRBJ1-5; D might be TRBD1 (6 bases). This CDR3 is built from 16 residues. The germline CDR1 and CDR2 sequences are MDHEN and SYDVKM. V was cut by 1 base and J by 3 bases, with 13 bases left in between. The CDR3 is CASSLFAGDPNQPQHF. Here the CDR3 DNA reads TGTGCCAGCAGTTTATTCGCAGGGGATCCCAATCAGCCCCAGCATTTT.

This clone was observed a few times. This chain joins TRBV6-5 and TRBJ1-1; no definite D call. Trimming pared 0 bases from V and 3 bases from J, leaving 11 bases between. The CDR3 has 15 amino acids. From germline, CDR1 is MNHEY and CDR2 SVGAGI. In nucleotides, the CDR3 is TGTGCCAGCAGTTACTCAGGCAGGTCGGACACTGAAGCTTTCTTT. This translates into CASSYSGRSDTEAFF.

The chain recombines TRBV11-3 with TRBJ2-7; D is uncertain. Per germline, CDR1 SGHNT and CDR2 YENEEA. With 0 bases removed from V and 3 bases from J, the gap between germline ends came to 6 bases. The CDR3 is made up of 13 amino acids. This chain's CDR3 is CASSLEADYEQYV. The CDR3 bases are TGTGCCAGCAGCTTAGAGGCAGACTACGAGCAGTACGTC.

The J gene is TRBJ1-2, the V gene TRBV19; 12 nucleotides agree with TRBD1. CDR1 and CDR2 from the germline V gene are LNHDA and SQIVND (reference sequence). With 4 bases clipped from V and 3 bases from J, the junction kept 9 bases outside the gene matches. The CDR3 is 17 residues long. CDR3: CASSTGTGGFQDYGYTF. The CDR3 DNA follows: TGTGCCAGTAGTACCGGGACAGGGGGCTTTCAAGACTATGGCTACACCTTC.

This rearrangement joins TRBV11-2 to TRBJ2-5, with TRBD1 matching 7 bases. Trimming cost V 4 bases and J 3 bases; bases outside gene matches: 8. The CDR3 is 15 residues long. Germline V gene data show CDR1 as SGHAT and CDR2 as FQNNGV. CDR3 protein: CASSSRQGPEETQYF. The CDR3 DNA is TGTGCCAGCAGCTCCCGACAGGGACCCGAAGAGACCCAGTACTTC.

Points on this clone: Sequence at one end of the junction differs from germline and may be a read error. The chain carries TRBV11-3 and TRBJ2-1; 11 bases line up with TRBD2. The CDR3 spans 16 residues. The germline V gene has CDR1 SGHNT and CDR2 YENEEA. The CDR3 reads CASSPPDSGRAAERFF. Here the CDR3 DNA reads TGTGCCAGCAGCCCACCGGATAGCGGGAGGGCCGCTGAGCGGTTCTTC.

The chain employs TRBV28 and TRBJ2-1; D is possibly TRBD2 (7 bases). This CDR3 spans 16 amino acids. Germline CDR1 and CDR2: MDHEN and SYDVKM. Trimming removed 6 bases at V and 3 bases at J, with 18 bases between. CDR3 loop: CASREAGEGVYNEQFF. The DNA for the CDR3 is TGTGCCAGCAGGGAGGCCGGGGAGGGGGTCTACAATGAGCAGTTCTTC.

This rearrangement joins TRBV7-9 to TRBJ2-2; D remains ambiguous. The CDR3 covers 13 residues. V lost 3 bases, J lost 4 bases, and 6 bases lay in between. Germline V CDR1 and CDR2: SEHNR, FQNEAQ (reference sequence). The CDR3 nucleotides are TGTGCCAGCAGCTTTACAGTCACCGGGGAGCTGTTTTTT. Protein sequence: CASSFTVTGELFF.